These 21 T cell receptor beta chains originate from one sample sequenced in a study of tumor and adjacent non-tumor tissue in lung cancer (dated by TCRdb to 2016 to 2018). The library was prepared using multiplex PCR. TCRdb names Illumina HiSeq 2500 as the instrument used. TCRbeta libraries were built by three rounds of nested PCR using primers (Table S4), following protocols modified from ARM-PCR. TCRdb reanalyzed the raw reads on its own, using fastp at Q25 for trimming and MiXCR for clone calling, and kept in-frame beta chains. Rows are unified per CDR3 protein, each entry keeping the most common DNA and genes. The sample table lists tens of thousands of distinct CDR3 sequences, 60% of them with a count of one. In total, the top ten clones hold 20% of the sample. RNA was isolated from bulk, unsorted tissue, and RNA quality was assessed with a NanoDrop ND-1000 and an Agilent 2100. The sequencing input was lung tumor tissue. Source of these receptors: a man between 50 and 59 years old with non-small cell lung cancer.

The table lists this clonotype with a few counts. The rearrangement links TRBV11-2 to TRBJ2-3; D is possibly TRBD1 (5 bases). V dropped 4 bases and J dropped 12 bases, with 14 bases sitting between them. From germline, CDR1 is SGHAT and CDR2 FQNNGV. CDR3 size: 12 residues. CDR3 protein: CASSYDRRTQYF. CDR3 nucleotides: TGTGCCAGCAGCTATGACCGCAGGACACAGTATTTT.

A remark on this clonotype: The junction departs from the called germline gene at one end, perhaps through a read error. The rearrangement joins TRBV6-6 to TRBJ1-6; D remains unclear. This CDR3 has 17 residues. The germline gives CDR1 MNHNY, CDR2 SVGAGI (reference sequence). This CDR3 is CASSCDETSSHNSPLHF. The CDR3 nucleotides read TGTGCCAGCAGCTGCGATGAGACGAGCTCCCATAATTCACCCCTCCACTTT.

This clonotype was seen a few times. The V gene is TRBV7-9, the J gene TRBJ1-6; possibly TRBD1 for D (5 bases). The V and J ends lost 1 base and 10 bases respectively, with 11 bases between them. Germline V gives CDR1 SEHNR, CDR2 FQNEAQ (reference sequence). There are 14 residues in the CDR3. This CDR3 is CASSLDGARSPLHF. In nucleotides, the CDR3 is TGTGCCAGCAGCTTAGATGGGGCGAGGTCACCCCTCCACTTT.

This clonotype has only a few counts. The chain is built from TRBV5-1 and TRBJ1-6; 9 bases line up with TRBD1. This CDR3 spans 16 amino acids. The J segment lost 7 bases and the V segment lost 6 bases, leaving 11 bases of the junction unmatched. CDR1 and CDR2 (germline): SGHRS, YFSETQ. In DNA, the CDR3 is TGCGCCAGCATCATGCAATCGGGACAGGGAAATTCACCCCTCCACTTT. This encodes CASIMQSGQGNSPLHF.

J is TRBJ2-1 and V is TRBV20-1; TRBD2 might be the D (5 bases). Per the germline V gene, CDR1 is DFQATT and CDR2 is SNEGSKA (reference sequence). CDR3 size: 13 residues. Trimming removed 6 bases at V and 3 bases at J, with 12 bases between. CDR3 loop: CSATKLVYNEQFF. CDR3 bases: TGCAGTGCCACAAAACTAGTCTACAATGAGCAGTTCTTC.

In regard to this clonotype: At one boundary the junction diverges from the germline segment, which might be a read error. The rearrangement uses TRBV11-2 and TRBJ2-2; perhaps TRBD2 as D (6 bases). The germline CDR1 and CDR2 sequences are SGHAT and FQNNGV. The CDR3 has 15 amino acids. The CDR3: CASSNQLWEAGELLF. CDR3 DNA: TGTGCCAGCAGCAATCAATTATGGGAGGCCGGAGAGCTGCTTTTT.

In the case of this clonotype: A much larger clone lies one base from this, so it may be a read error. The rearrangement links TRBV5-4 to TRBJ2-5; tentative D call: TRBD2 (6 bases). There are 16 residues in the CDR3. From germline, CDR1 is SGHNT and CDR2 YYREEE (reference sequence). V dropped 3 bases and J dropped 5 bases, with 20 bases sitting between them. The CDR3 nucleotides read TGTGCCAGCAGCTCTGGAGGGACCGGGACTTGGGAGACCCAGTACTTC. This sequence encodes CASSSGGTGTWETQYF. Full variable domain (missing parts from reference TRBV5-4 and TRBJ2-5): ETGVTQSPTHLIKTRGQQVTLRCSSQSGHNTVSWYQQALGQGPQFIFQYYREEENGRGNFPPRFSGLQFPNYSSELNVNALELDDSALYLCASSSGGTGTWETQYFGPGTRLLVL.

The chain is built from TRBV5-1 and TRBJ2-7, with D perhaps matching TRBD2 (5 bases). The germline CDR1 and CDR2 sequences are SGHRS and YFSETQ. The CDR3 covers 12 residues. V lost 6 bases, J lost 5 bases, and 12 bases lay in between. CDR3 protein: CASNPDYDEQYF. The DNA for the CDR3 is TGCGCCAGCAACCCAGACTACGACGAGCAGTACTTC.

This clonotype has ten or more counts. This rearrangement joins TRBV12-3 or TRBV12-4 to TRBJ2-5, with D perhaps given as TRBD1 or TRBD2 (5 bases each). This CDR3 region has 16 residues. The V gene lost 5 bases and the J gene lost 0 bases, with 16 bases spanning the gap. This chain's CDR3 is CASSNPGGADQETQYF. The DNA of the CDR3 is TGTGCCAGCAGTAACCCTGGGGGAGCGGACCAAGAGACCCAGTACTTC.

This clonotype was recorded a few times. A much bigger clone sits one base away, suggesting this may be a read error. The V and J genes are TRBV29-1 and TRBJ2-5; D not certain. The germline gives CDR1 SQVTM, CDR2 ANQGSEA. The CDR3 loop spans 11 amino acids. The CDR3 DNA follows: TGCAGCGGTGAAGCCGGCAAGACCCAGTACTTC. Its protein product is CSGEAGKTQYF.

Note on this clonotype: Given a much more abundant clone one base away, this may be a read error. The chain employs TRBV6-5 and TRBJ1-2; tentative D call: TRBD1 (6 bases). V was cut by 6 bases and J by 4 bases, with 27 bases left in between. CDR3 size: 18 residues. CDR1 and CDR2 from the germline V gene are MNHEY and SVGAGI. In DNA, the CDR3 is TGTGCCAGCAGACCTGGTAGCGGGGGCGATCCTTCTGGCTATGGCTACACCTTC. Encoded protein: CASRPGSGGDPSGYGYTF.

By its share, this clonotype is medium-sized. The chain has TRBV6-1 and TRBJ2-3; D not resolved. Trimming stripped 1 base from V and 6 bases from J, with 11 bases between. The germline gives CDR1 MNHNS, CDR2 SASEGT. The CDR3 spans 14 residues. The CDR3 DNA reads TGTGCCAGCAGTGAAGAAGGGTCTCGGGATACGCAGTATTTT. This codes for CASSEEGSRDTQYF.

The CDR3 DNA follows: TGCAGTGCTAGTCGTGGGGGATCGGGTCCCTACGAGCAGTACTTC. Translating gives CSASRGGSGPYEQYF. This chain uses TRBV20-1 with TRBJ2-7; D is possibly TRBD1 or TRBD2 (5 bases each). V was cut by 3 bases and J by 2 bases, with 17 bases left in between. CDR3 size: 15 residues. In germline, CDR1 is DFQATT, CDR2 SNEGSKA (reference sequence).

CDR3 sequence reads: CATSDRSGTEAFF. CDR3 nucleotide sequence: TGTGCCACCAGTGACCGGTCAGGGACTGAAGCTTTCTTT. This rearrangement joins TRBV24-1 to TRBJ1-1; D is perhaps TRBD1 (5 bases). The CDR3 has 13 residues. V lost 4 bases to trimming and J lost 5 bases, with 10 bases between them. CDR1 KGHDR and CDR2 SFDVKD come from the germline V gene.

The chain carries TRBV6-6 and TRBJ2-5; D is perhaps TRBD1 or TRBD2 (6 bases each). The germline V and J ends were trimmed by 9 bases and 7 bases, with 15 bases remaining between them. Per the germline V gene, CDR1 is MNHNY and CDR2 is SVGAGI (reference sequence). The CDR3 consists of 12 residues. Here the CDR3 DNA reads TGTGCCAGGATCCTAGAGGGGGGGACCCAGTACTTC. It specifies CARILEGGTQYF.

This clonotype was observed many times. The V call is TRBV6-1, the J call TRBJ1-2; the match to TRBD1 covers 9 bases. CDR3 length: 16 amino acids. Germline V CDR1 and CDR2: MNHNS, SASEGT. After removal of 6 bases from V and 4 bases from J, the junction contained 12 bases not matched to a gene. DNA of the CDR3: TGTGCCAGCAGCCGGACAGGGGCCACGGGCGGCTATGGCTACACCTTC. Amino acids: CASSRTGATGGYGYTF.

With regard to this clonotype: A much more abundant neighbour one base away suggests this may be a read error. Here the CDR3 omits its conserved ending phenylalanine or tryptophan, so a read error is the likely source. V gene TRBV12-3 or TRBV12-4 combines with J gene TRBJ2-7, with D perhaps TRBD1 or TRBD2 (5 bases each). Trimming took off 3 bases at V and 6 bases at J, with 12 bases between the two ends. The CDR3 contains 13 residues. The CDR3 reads CASSFREFTEQYL. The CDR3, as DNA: TGTGCCAGCAGTTTCAGGGAGTTTACCGAGCAGTACTTA.

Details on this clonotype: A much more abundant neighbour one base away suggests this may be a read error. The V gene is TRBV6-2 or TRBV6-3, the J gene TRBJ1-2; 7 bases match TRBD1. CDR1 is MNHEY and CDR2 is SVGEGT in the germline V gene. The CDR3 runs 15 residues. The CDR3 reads CASSHQDRPYYGCTF. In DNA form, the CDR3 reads TGTGCCAGCAGTCACCAGGACAGGCCCTACTATGGCTGCACCTTC.

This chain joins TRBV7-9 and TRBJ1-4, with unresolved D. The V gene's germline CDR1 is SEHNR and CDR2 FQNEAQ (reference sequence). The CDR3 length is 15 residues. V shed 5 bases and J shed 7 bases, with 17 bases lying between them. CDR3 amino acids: CASSLMTRRVEKLFF. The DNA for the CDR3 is TGTGCCAGCAGCCTGATGACAAGGCGGGTTGAAAAACTGTTTTTT.

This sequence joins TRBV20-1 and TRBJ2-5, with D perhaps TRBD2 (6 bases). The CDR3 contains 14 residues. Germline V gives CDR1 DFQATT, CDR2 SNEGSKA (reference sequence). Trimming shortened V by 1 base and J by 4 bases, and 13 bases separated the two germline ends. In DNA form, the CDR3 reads TGCAGTGCTAGAGTGCGGGGCAGGCTAGAGACCCAGTACTTC. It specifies CSARVRGRLETQYF.

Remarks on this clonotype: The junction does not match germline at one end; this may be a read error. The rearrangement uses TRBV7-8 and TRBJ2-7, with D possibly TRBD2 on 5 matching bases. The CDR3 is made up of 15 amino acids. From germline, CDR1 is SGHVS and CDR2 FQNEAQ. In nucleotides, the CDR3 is TGTGCCAGCAGCACCTACCTCGGGGTCGACTACGAGCGGTATTTC. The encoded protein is CASSTYLGVDYERYF. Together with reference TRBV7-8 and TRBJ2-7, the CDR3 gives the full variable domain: GAGVSQSPRYKVAKRGQDVALRCDPISGHVSLFWYQQALGQGPEFLTYFQNEAQLDKSGLPSDRFFAERPEGSVSTLKIQRTQQEDSAVYLCASSTYLGVDYERYFGPGTRLTVT.